Listed here are 18 T cell receptor beta chains from one sample, sequenced in a study of vaccination and CD4 T cells after COVID-19. These receptors have no identified antigens. Treatment of the sample: roughly 10-day PBMC culture with coronavirus spike peptide pools or control peptides (ViraFEST assay). These CD4+ T cells came from an unexposed donor, sampled before the COVID-19 pandemic (2011-2018). Sequencing of DNA taken from cultured CD4+ T cells relied on the Oncomine TCR Beta short-read assay. TCRdb re-analysed the PCR reads in MiXCR, keeping a single row per CDR3 protein. The sample yields several thousand distinct CDR3 sequences, about 35% seen once. The sequencing sample was made of CD4+ T cells from blood, cultured in vitro. The receptors were sampled from a human donor in good health.

Within the sample, this clonotype is medium-sized. DNA of the CDR3: TGCAGTGCTCAGACTAGCGGGGAGGGCATTCAGTACTTC. As protein: CSAQTSGEGIQYF. The rearrangement joins TRBV20-1 to TRBJ2-4; 11 positions match TRBD2. The germline V gene encodes CDR1 DFQATT and CDR2 SNEGSKA (reference sequence). J lost 9 bases, V lost 5 bases, and 6 bases had no gene match. This CDR3 spans 13 amino acids.

The V call is TRBV20-1, the J call TRBJ1-2; TRBD1 might be the D (6 bases). The CDR3 spans 11 residues. Trimming took off 7 bases at V and 5 bases at J, with 11 bases between the two ends. In germline, CDR1 is DFQATT, CDR2 SNEGSKA (reference sequence). CDR3 DNA sequence: TGCAGTGGGGGACAACTTTATGGCTACACCTTC. Translation gives CSGGQLYGYTF.

This clonotype was observed a few times. The chain couples TRBV24-1 to TRBJ2-3; a weak D match, TRBD1 (7 bases). Germline V CDR1 and CDR2: KGHDR, SFDVKD. The ends were cut back, 2 bases at V and 2 bases at J, with 19 bases in the middle. This CDR3 has 18 residues. CDR3 sequence: CATSDYPRGASNTDTQYF. CDR3 nucleotides: TGTGCCACCAGTGATTATCCCAGGGGGGCCAGCAACACAGATACGCAGTATTTT.

This clonotype was seen a handful of times. The rearrangement links TRBV6-1 to TRBJ2-6, with 12 bases identical to TRBD1. The CDR3 spans 17 residues. J lost 2 bases, V lost 6 bases, and 5 bases had no gene match. Germline CDR1 and CDR2: MNHNS and SASEGT. This CDR3 reads CASRPGQGATGANVLTF. The DNA for the CDR3 is TGTGCCAGCAGGCCGGGACAGGGGGCAACTGGGGCCAACGTCCTGACTTTC.

This clonotype showed up just a few times. This sequence joins TRBV7-6 and TRBJ1-3; TRBD1 matches at 7 bases. Germline V lookup: CDR1 SGHVS, CDR2 FNYEAQ. V shed 5 bases and J 0 bases; nucleotides not matched to a gene: 7. CDR3 length: 16 residues. Here the CDR3 reads CASSGAGGSSGNTIYF. The CDR3 coding sequence is TGTGCCAGCAGCGGGGCAGGGGGTTCCTCTGGAAACACCATATATTTT.

This clonotype has a handful of counts. This chain joins TRBV15 and TRBJ1-1, with D possibly matching TRBD1 (5 bases). The CDR3 totals 14 residues. V dropped 1 base and J dropped 11 bases, with 17 bases sitting between them. Germline V gene data show CDR1 as LNHNV and CDR2 as YYDKDF (reference sequence). In nucleotides, the CDR3 is TGTGCCACCAGCAGAGGGGACTCCTTGTTCCAGGCTTTCTTT. As protein: CATSRGDSLFQAFF.

The rearrangement joins TRBV19 to TRBJ2-2; 7 nucleotides match TRBD1. V dropped 10 bases and J dropped 5; count of bases not matched to a gene: 7. The CDR3 loop spans 13 amino acids. CDR1 is LNHDA and CDR2 is SQIVND in the germline V gene (reference sequence). This CDR3 is CATKDRATGELFF. For the CDR3, the DNA is TGTGCCACCAAAGACAGGGCGACCGGGGAGCTGTTTTTT.

The V and J genes are TRBV19 and TRBJ1-5; the D is unclear. Germline-derived CDR1 and CDR2 are LNHDA and SQIVND (reference sequence). The length of the CDR3 is 12 residues. The germline V and J ends were trimmed by 5 bases and 10 bases, with 12 bases remaining between them. This chain's CDR3 is CASSLKSGPQHF. In DNA, the CDR3 is TGTGCCAGTAGTTTGAAATCAGGACCCCAGCATTTT.

The V and J genes are TRBV27 and TRBJ2-2, with D unresolved. This CDR3 has 12 residues. CDR1 is MNHEY and CDR2 is SMNVEV in the germline V gene (reference sequence). V was pared by 3 bases and J by 4 bases, with 3 bases between. For the CDR3, the DNA is TGTGCCAGCAGTTTCAGCACCGGGGAGCTGTTTTTT. Translated: CASSFSTGELFF.

The chain combines TRBV27 with TRBJ1-5; D ambiguous. The V gene lost 4 bases and the J gene lost 5 bases, with 9 bases spanning the gap. The CDR3 covers 13 residues. Germline V gene data show CDR1 as MNHEY and CDR2 as SMNVEV (reference sequence). The chain's CDR3 is CASSWAIHQPQHF. The CDR3 coding sequence is TGTGCCAGCAGTTGGGCCATCCATCAGCCCCAGCATTTT.

V usage is TRBV12-3 or TRBV12-4 and J usage is TRBJ1-5, with unresolved D. V lost 0 bases, J lost 6 bases, and 15 bases lay in between. The CDR3 loop spans 16 amino acids. In DNA form, the CDR3 reads TGTGCCAGCAGTTTAGCGTCAGGCATGTGGGGTCAGCCCCAGCATTTT. It translates to CASSLASGMWGQPQHF.

About this clonotype itself: This may arise from a read error, as a much more abundant clone is one base away. V and J are TRBV7-2 and TRBJ1-1; the match to TRBD1 covers 7 bases. CDR3 length: 14 amino acids. CDR1 and CDR2 from the germline V gene are SGHTA and FQGNSA. The CDR3 sequence is CASSEGQTNTETFF. The DNA for the CDR3 is TGTGCCAGCAGCGAGGGACAGACGAACACTGAAACTTTCTTT.

This clonotype was recorded a few times. This chain's CDR3 is CATETRPGMKFF. CDR3 nucleotides: TGTGCCACCGAAACGCGACCTGGGATGAAGTTCTTT. The J gene is TRBJ1-1, the V gene TRBV19, with unresolved D. Trimming removed 10 bases at V and 14 bases at J, with 23 bases between. The CDR3 extends over 12 amino acids. The germline V gene encodes CDR1 LNHDA and CDR2 SQIVND (reference sequence).

This clonotype was picked up a small number of times. The chain carries TRBV7-6 and TRBJ2-3; 10 bases line up with TRBD2. Germline trimming cut 5 bases from V and 2 bases from J; bases unmatched to any gene: 4. CDR1 SGHVS and CDR2 FNYEAQ come from the germline V gene. The CDR3 has 15 residues. The CDR3 is CASSLGLADTDTQYF. The CDR3 DNA reads TGTGCCAGCAGCCTAGGACTAGCGGACACAGATACGCAGTATTTT.

This clonotype was seen a few times. The V gene is TRBV20-1, the J gene TRBJ1-2; 7 bases match TRBD1. The CDR3 runs to 15 residues. With V trimmed by 0 bases and J by 7 bases, 11 bases remained unmatched. Germline values: CDR1 DFQATT, CDR2 SNEGSKA (reference sequence). The DNA for the CDR3 is TGCAGTGCTAGAGATCCGGCAGGGGGGAATTCTGGCTACACCTTC. The encoded protein is CSARDPAGGNSGYTF.

The V gene is TRBV7-9, the J gene TRBJ2-5, with a weak D call TRBD2 (7 bases). Germline-derived CDR1 and CDR2 are SEHNR and FQNEAQ (reference sequence). There are 15 residues in the CDR3. V was pared by 5 bases and J by 2 bases, with 15 bases between. CDR3: CASSLNGGPQETQYF. The CDR3 bases are TGTGCCAGCAGCCTTAACGGGGGGCCGCAAGAGACCCAGTACTTC.

The CDR3 is CSASQSQGLAEAFF. As DNA, the CDR3 is TGCAGTGCTAGTCAATCACAGGGCTTGGCTGAAGCTTTCTTT. This chain uses TRBV20-1 with TRBJ1-1; tentatively, D is TRBD1 (6 bases). Germline CDR1 and CDR2: DFQATT and SNEGSKA (reference sequence). The ends were cut back, 3 bases at V and 6 bases at J, with 17 bases in the middle. The CDR3 covers 14 residues.

This clonotype was seen a handful of times. This chain connects TRBV18 to TRBJ2-1; tentatively, D is TRBD2 (5 bases). This CDR3 is 12 amino acids long. Looked up from germline, CDR1 is KGHSH and CDR2 is LQKENI. Trimming shortened V by 3 bases and J by 12 bases, and 12 bases separated the two germline ends. The CDR3, as DNA: TGTGCCAGCTCACCGTCCCTCGAGGGGCAGTTCTTC. Its protein product is CASSPSLEGQFF.